The 27 T cell receptor beta chains reported below all come from one sample, sequenced in a study of STAT5B mutations in CD4+ large granular lymphocyte leukemia. Measured with immunoSEQ multiplex PCR; TCRdb has only the in-frame clones, and not every one. The sample records over 25,000 clones, roughly 72% being singletons. Sequences were obtained from CD4+ T cells from blood buffy coats. These receptors originate from a human donor in good health.

This clone was seen only a few times. V gene TRBV30 combines with J gene TRBJ1-6; no clear D. The V gene's germline CDR1 is GTSNPN and CDR2 SVGIG (reference sequence). Deletions cut 2 bases from V and 8 bases from J, with 10 bases between. CDR3 size: 13 residues. CDR3 protein: CAWSTRADSPLHF. As DNA, the CDR3 is TGTGCCTGGAGTACGCGGGCGGATTCACCCCTCCACTTT.

This clone was seen only a few times. J is TRBJ2-3 and V is TRBV19; 11 nucleotides match TRBD1. Germline-derived CDR1 and CDR2 are LNHDA and SQIVND (reference sequence). Unmatched junction bases numbered 13, after V lost 9 bases and J lost 5 bases. The CDR3 consists of 16 residues. The CDR3 nucleotides are TGTGCCAGCTCCGACGGGACAGGGGGGTCAGGAGATACGCAGTATTTT. This gives the protein CASSDGTGGSGDTQYF.

The chain combines TRBV5-6 with TRBJ1-1; D call uncertain. The CDR3 has 16 residues. V was shortened by 0 bases and J by 5 bases, with 17 bases between the two germline ends. Germline CDR1 SGHDT, CDR2 YYEEEE. This chain's CDR3 is CASSLDYQVLGTEAFF. The CDR3 DNA sequence: TGTGCCAGCAGCTTGGATTATCAGGTTCTGGGGACTGAAGCTTTCTTT.

This chain joins TRBV30 and TRBJ1-6; 7 positions agree with TRBD1. In germline, CDR1 is GTSNPN, CDR2 SVGIG (reference sequence). Losses at the gene ends were 5 bases for V and 9 bases for J; bases not matched to a gene: 10. The CDR3 is made up of 14 amino acids. The CDR3 protein is CAWGGTPGGSPLHF. The CDR3 DNA reads as TGTGCCTGGGGTGGGACTCCAGGGGGTTCACCCCTCCACTTT. Together with reference TRBV30 and TRBJ1-6, the CDR3 gives the full variable domain: SQTIHQWPATLVQPVGSPLSLECTVEGTSNPNLYWYRQAAGRGLQLLFYSVGIGQISSEVPQNLSASRPQDRQFILSSKKLLLSDSGFYLCAWGGTPGGSPLHFGNGTRLTVT.

The V call is TRBV10-3, the J call TRBJ1-2; no clear D. The germline V gene has CDR1 ENHRY and CDR2 SYGVKD. V gave up 0 bases and J gave up 8 bases, with 7 bases separating them. This CDR3 has 12 residues. CDR3 sequence: CAISESKSGYTF. As DNA, the CDR3 is TGTGCCATCAGTGAGTCGAAAAGCGGCTACACCTTC.

The chain carries TRBV2 and TRBJ2-7; TRBD1 aligns across 8 bases. V shed 5 bases and J 3 bases; nucleotides not matched to a gene: 3. The CDR3 runs 13 residues. CDR1 and CDR2 (germline): SNHLY, FYNNEI. CDR3 amino acids: CASSPGTGYEQYF. CDR3 in DNA: TGTGCCAGCAGTCCCGGGACAGGCTACGAGCAGTACTTC.

V and J are TRBV4-1 and TRBJ1-2; TRBD1 matches 11 bases. CDR1 is MGHRA and CDR2 is YSYEKL in the germline V gene. The junction had 4 bases not matched to a gene; V was cut back by 4 bases and J by 0 bases. CDR3 length: 16 amino acids. The CDR3 sequence is CASSLGQGATNYGYTF. Here the CDR3 DNA reads TGCGCCAGCAGCCTAGGACAGGGGGCGACTAACTATGGCTACACCTTC.

The chain is built from TRBV7-9 and TRBJ1-2; D remains ambiguous. The CDR3 has 16 residues. Trimming took off 2 bases at V and 0 bases at J, with 13 bases between the two ends. CDR1 is SEHNR and CDR2 is FQNEAQ in the germline V gene (reference sequence). DNA for the CDR3: TGTGCCAGCAGCTTATTACGTGGTGGAGCTAACTATGGCTACACCTTC. The encoded protein is CASSLLRGGANYGYTF.

The rearrangement uses TRBV15 and TRBJ1-5; no clear D. V dropped 1 base and J dropped 3 bases, with 16 bases sitting between them. Germline values: CDR1 LNHNV, CDR2 YYDKDF (reference sequence). CDR3 length: 17 residues. The CDR3 sequence is CATSRGSLNSINQPQHF. The CDR3 nucleotides are TGTGCCACCAGCAGAGGGTCCTTAAACTCCATCAATCAGCCCCAGCATTTT.

The genes are TRBV19 and TRBJ2-1; TRBD1 matches 7 bases. Trimming removed 3 bases from V and 0 bases from J; junction bases left unmatched: 2. The CDR3 contains 15 residues. Germline V lookup: CDR1 LNHDA, CDR2 SQIVND (reference sequence). The CDR3 is CASSMDRSSYNEQFF. CDR3 coding DNA: TGTGCCAGTAGTATGGACAGGAGCTCCTACAATGAGCAGTTCTTC.

This clone came up a few times. J is TRBJ1-2 and V is TRBV11-2; 7 bases line up with TRBD1. This CDR3 is built from 14 residues. Germline V CDR1 and CDR2: SGHAT, FQNNGV. V trimming: 5 bases; J trimming: 8 bases; junction bases outside the gene matches: 11. Here the CDR3 reads CASSPPTGSLGYTF. DNA of the CDR3: TGTGCCAGCAGCCCCCCGACAGGGTCTTTGGGCTACACCTTC.

The V call is TRBV5-1, the J call TRBJ2-4; 8 bases match TRBD1. CDR3 size: 15 residues. After removal of 3 bases from V and 5 bases from J, the junction contained 7 bases not matched to a gene. CDR1 and CDR2 (germline): SGHRS, YFSETQ. CDR3 in amino acids: CASSYGTGRQNIQYF. The CDR3 coding sequence is TGCGCCAGCAGCTACGGGACAGGTCGTCAAAACATTCAGTACTTC.

The genes are TRBV7-8 and TRBJ2-1; perhaps D is TRBD1 or TRBD2 (5 bases each). The CDR3 sequence is 15 residues long. Per the germline V gene, CDR1 is SGHVS and CDR2 is FQNEAQ. Trimming stripped 3 bases from V and 0 bases from J, with 9 bases between. The CDR3 loop reads CASSLGDSSYNEQFF. The CDR3 DNA sequence: TGTGCCAGCAGCTTGGGGGATTCCTCCTACAATGAGCAGTTCTTC. Supplemented by reference TRBV7-8 and TRBJ2-1, the full variable domain reads GAGVSQSPRYKVAKRGQDVALRCDPISGHVSLFWYQQALGQGPEFLTYFQNEAQLDKSGLPSDRFFAERPEGSVSTLKIQRTQQEDSAVYLCASSLGDSSYNEQFFGPGTRLTVL.

The chain employs TRBV7-2 and TRBJ2-1; 15 nucleotides line up with TRBD2. V shed 5 bases, J shed 10 bases, and the junction held 6 bases outside the gene matches. CDR3 size: 15 residues. CDR1 and CDR2 from the germline V gene are SGHTA and FQGNSA. In DNA form, the CDR3 reads TGTGCCAGCAGCCCCGGACTAGCGGGGGGGCCCGAGCAGTTCTTC. Translated: CASSPGLAGGPEQFF.

The gene calls are TRBV18 and TRBJ1-3; D is unclear. Germline CDR1 and CDR2: KGHSH and LQKENI. This CDR3 has 15 residues. V lost 5 bases, J lost 0 bases, and 11 bases lay in between. The CDR3 reads CASSSYVSSGNTIYF. CDR3 coding DNA: TGTGCCAGCTCATCTTACGTTAGCTCTGGAAACACCATATATTTT.

This chain links TRBV4-2 with TRBJ1-6, with unresolved D. V lost 4 bases to trimming and J lost 11 bases, with 12 bases between them. This CDR3 contains 13 residues. Germline values: CDR1 LGHNA, CDR2 YNFKEQ. CDR3 coding DNA: TGTGCCAGCAGCCCTACCATCACCCCACCCCTCCACTTT. Translation gives CASSPTITPPLHF.

This sequence joins TRBV5-1 and TRBJ1-1; TRBD1 aligns across 7 bases. Germline V lookup: CDR1 SGHRS, CDR2 YFSETQ. V gave up 4 bases and J gave up 0 bases; unmatched junction bases: 12. CDR3 size: 17 residues. The chain's CDR3 is CASSARTGQLMNTEAFF. In nucleotides, the CDR3 is TGCGCCAGCAGCGCTAGGACGGGACAGTTGATGAACACTGAAGCTTTCTTT.

Here the CDR3 reads CASSPQLAGSYNEQFF. The CDR3 bases are TGTGCCAGCAGCCCTCAGTTAGCGGGGAGTTACAATGAGCAGTTCTTC. The genes are TRBV7-2 and TRBJ2-1, with 8 bases identical to TRBD2. Germline CDR1 reads SGHTA; CDR2 reads FQGNSA. V lost 5 bases, J lost 4 bases, and 10 bases stayed unmatched. This CDR3 comprises 16 residues.

This chain uses TRBV5-6 with TRBJ1-4, with 9 bases that match TRBD1. Germline V gene data show CDR1 as SGHDT and CDR2 as YYEEEE. The CDR3 is 17 amino acids. Losses at the gene ends were 4 bases for V and 8 bases for J; bases not matched to a gene: 15. CDR3 protein: CASSPVPGQGEAEKLFF. CDR3 coding DNA: TGTGCCAGCAGCCCAGTCCCGGGACAGGGCGAGGCGGAAAAACTGTTTTTT.

This clone was seen a single time. This chain uses TRBV7-8 with TRBJ2-7; 7 bases are shared with TRBD1. The CDR3 covers 16 residues. CDR1 SGHVS and CDR2 FQNEAQ come from the germline V gene. Trimming at V came to 1 base and at J to 4 bases, leaving 10 bases not matched to a gene. Here the CDR3 reads CASSLGGQVAPYEQYF. Here the CDR3 DNA reads TGTGCCAGCAGCTTAGGCGGACAGGTAGCCCCATACGAGCAGTACTTC.

The chain joins TRBV5-1 to TRBJ1-1; possibly TRBD1 for D (5 bases). The CDR3 totals 14 residues. Trimming removed 3 bases at V and 3 bases at J, with 12 bases between. CDR1 is SGHRS, CDR2 YFSETQ, per germline. For the CDR3, the DNA is TGCGCCAGCAGCTGGGACGGAGCGGACACTGAAGCTTTCTTT. It codes for CASSWDGADTEAFF.

This clone was picked up a small number of times. The rearrangement uses TRBV2 and TRBJ1-2, with D maybe TRBD1 (6 bases). The CDR3 length is 14 residues. In germline, CDR1 is SNHLY, CDR2 FYNNEI. With 8 bases removed from V and 0 bases from J, the gap between germline ends came to 13 bases. The CDR3 sequence: CASGQLVSNYGYTF. CDR3 bases: TGTGCCAGCGGACAGCTGGTGTCTAACTATGGCTACACCTTC.

This chain links TRBV5-6 with TRBJ2-1; no definite D call. Germline CDR1 reads SGHDT; CDR2 reads YYEEEE. This CDR3 has 15 amino acids. V was trimmed by 4 bases and J by 0 bases, leaving 11 bases between them. The CDR3 is CASSPSPSSYNEQFF. CDR3 nucleotides: TGTGCCAGCAGCCCGTCACCGAGCTCCTACAATGAGCAGTTCTTC.

The chain combines TRBV7-2 with TRBJ2-1; 9 nucleotides line up with TRBD1. This CDR3 region has 16 residues. J gave up 6 bases and V 7 bases, and 13 bases lay outside the gene matches. Germline CDR1 and CDR2: SGHTA and FQGNSA. The CDR3 reads CASTPTGTGYRNEQFF. As DNA, the CDR3 is TGTGCCAGCACCCCGACGGGGACAGGGTACCGCAATGAGCAGTTCTTC.

This clone has just a few counts. The chain joins TRBV5-4 to TRBJ1-1; tentatively, D is TRBD1 (6 bases). Germline CDR1 is SGHNT and CDR2 is YYREEE (reference sequence). V lost 3 bases and J lost 11, with 20 bases in between. The CDR3 sequence is 14 residues long. CDR3: CASSYKSVGAVAFF. In DNA form, the CDR3 reads TGTGCCAGCAGCTATAAGTCCGTGGGGGCAGTGGCTTTCTTT.

This clone occurred once. The gene calls are TRBV4-1 and TRBJ1-1; no clear D. This CDR3 contains 14 residues. CDR1 and CDR2 (germline): MGHRA, YSYEKL. V was clipped by 1 base and J by 2 bases, with 8 bases between them. CDR3 sequence (DNA): TGCGCCAGCAGCCAAGGGGATTATAACACTGAAGCTTTCTTT. It is translated as CASSQGDYNTEAFF.

The chain joins TRBV6-5 to TRBJ2-7; 8 positions agree with TRBD1. Trimming took 5 bases from V and 3 from J; bases not matched to a gene: 6. The CDR3 is made up of 14 amino acids. Germline V gene sequence: CDR1 MNHEY, CDR2 SVGAGI. The DNA for the CDR3 is TGTGCCAGCAGTGAACGGACAGGGATCTACGAGCAGTACTTC. Its protein is CASSERTGIYEQYF.